This paragraph reports one T cell receptor beta chain. How the authors handled the data: Estimation of nucleated cell counts relied on the amplification of reference gene primers. The repertoire was sequenced with immunoSEQ multiplex PCR; TCRdb's copy has only in-frame clones and lacks some. Clonal size and the V and J genes are those of that table, whereas D and trimming came from the DNA. The sample has around 160,000 clones, about 90% seen once. The data are from a study of blood T cell repertoires in COVID-19. Study summary: Sources were T cells, B-cell-depleted T cells, or PBMCs; the material itself was cDNA or gDNA.

V shed 7 bases and J shed 4 bases, with 11 bases lying between them. Germline loops: CDR1 MNHEY, CDR2 SMNVEV (reference sequence). This CDR3 region has 13 residues. Sequencing used peripheral blood. The V and J genes are TRBV27 and TRBJ1-3; no clear D gene. This clonotype originated in a man in his fifties or sixties with acute or convalescent COVID-19. CDR3 nucleotide sequence: TGTGCCAGCAAGTCTGCGGGCGGAAACACCATATATTTT. Translating it yields CASKSAGGNTIYF.